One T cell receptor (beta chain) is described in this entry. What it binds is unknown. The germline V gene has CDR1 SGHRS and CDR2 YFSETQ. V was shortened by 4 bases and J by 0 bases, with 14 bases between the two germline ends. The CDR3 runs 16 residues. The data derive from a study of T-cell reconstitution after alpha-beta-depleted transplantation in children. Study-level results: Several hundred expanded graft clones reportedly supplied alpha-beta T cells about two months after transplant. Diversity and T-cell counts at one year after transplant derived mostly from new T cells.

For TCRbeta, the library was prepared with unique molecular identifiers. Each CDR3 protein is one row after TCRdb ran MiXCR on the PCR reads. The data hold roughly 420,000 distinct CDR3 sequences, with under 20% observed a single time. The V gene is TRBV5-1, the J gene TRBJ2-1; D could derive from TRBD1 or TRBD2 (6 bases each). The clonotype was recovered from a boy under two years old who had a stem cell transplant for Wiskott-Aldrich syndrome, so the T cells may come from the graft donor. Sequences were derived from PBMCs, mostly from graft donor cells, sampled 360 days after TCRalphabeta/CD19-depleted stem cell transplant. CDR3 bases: TGCGCCAGCAGCCGGAGGGGGGAGAGCTCCTACAATGAGCAGTTCTTC. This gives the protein CASSRRGESSYNEQFF.